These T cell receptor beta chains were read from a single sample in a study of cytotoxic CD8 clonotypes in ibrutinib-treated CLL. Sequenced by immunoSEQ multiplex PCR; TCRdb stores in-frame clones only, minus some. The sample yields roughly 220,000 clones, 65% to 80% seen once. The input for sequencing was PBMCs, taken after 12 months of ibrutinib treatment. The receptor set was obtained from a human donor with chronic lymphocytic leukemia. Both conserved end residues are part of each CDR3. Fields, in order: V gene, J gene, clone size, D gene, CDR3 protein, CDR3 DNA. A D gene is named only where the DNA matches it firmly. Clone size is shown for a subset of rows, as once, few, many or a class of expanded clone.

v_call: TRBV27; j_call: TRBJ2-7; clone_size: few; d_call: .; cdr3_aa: CASSLGARGAYEQYF; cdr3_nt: TGTGCCAGCAGTTTAGGGGCCAGGGGGGCCTACGAGCAGTACTTC
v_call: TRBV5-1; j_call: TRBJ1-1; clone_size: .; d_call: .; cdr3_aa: CASSPGTASVEAFF; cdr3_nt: TGCGCCAGCAGCCCCGGGACGGCTAGTGTGGAAGCTTTCTTT
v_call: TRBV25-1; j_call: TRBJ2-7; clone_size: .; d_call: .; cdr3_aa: CASSEVGGRGSEQYF; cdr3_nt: TGTGCCAGCAGTGAAGTAGGGGGGCGTGGGAGCGAGCAGTACTTC
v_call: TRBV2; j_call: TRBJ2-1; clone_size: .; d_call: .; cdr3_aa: CASKVELFNEQFF; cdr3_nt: TGTGCCAGCAAGGTAGAACTATTCAATGAGCAGTTCTTC
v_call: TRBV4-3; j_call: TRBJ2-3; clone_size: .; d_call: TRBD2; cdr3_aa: CASSHRGGLLVADTQYF; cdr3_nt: TGCGCCAGCAGCCACCGCGGGGGGCTCCTGGTCGCAGATACGCAGTATTTT
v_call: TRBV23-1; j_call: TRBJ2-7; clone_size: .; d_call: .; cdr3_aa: CASSQSATESSYEQYF; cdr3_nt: TGCGCCAGCAGTCAATCTGCGACAGAGTCCTCCTACGAGCAGTACTTC
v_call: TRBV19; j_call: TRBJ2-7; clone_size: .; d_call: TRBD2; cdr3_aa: CASSARAGVYEQYF; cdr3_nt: TGTGCCAGTAGTGCCCGGGCGGGAGTATACGAGCAGTACTTC
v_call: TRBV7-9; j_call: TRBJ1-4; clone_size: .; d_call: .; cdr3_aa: CASSLSGAGEKLFF; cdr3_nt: TGTGCCAGCAGCTTATCGGGGGCCGGGGAAAAACTGTTTTTT
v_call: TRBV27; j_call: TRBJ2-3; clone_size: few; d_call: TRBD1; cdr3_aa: CASSFTGGDTQYF; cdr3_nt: TGTGCCAGCAGTTTCACAGGGGGGGATACGCAGTATTTT
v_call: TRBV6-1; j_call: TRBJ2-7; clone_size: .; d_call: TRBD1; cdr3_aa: CASSKTDRVSSEQYF; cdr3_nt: TGTGCCAGCAGTAAGACCGACAGGGTGTCGAGCGAGCAGTACTTC
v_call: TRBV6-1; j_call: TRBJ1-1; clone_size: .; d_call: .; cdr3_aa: CASSYGGAGTEAFF; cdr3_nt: TGTGCCAGCAGTTATGGGGGGGCAGGGACTGAAGCTTTCTTT
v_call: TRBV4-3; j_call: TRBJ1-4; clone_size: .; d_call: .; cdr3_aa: CASSQEIGAQELFF; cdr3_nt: TGCGCCAGCAGCCAAGAGATAGGGGCTCAGGAACTGTTTTTT
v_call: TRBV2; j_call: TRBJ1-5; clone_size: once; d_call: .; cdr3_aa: CASRAVGGAGNQPQHF; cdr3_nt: TGTGCCAGCAGGGCGGTGGGGGGCGCGGGGAATCAGCCCCAGCATTTT
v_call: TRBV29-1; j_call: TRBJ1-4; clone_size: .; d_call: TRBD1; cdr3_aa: CSGTGGKGEKLFF; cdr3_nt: TGCAGCGGAACAGGGGGCAAGGGTGAAAAACTGTTTTTT
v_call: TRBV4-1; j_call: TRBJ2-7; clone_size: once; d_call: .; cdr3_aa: CASSQELEYEQYF; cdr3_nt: TGCGCCAGCAGCCAAGAGCTGGAGTACGAGCAGTACTTC
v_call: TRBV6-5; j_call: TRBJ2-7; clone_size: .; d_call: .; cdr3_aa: CASRFPGPTSEQYF; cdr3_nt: TGTGCCAGCAGGTTCCCGGGACCGACGTCCGAGCAGTACTTC
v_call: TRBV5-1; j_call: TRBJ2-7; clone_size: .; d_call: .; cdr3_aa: CASSWGHPGYEQYF; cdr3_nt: TGCGCCAGCAGCTGGGGACACCCAGGGTACGAGCAGTACTTC
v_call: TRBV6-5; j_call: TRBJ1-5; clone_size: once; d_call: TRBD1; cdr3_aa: CASSTGTGDQPQHF; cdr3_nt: TGTGCCAGCAGTACCGGGACAGGGGATCAGCCCCAGCATTTT
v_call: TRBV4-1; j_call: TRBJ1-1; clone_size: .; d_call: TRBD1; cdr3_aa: CASSRDITGATEAFF; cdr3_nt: TGCGCCAGCAGCCGGGATATTACAGGGGCCACTGAAGCTTTCTTT
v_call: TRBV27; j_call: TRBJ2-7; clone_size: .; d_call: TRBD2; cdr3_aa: CASGAGGPSTEQYF; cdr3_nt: TGTGCCAGCGGAGCGGGAGGGCCCTCAACGGAGCAGTACTTC
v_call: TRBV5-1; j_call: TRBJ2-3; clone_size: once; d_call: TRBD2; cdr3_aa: CASSLSGRPDTQYF; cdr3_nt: TGCGCCAGCAGCTTGAGCGGGAGACCCGATACGCAGTATTTT
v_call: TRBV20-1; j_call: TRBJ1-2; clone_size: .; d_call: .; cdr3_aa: CSANPGYGYTF; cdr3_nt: TGCAGTGCTAATCCAGGCTATGGCTACACCTTC
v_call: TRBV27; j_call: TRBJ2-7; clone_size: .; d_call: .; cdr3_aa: CASSIYEQYF; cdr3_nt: TGTGCCAGCAGTATCTACGAGCAGTACTTC
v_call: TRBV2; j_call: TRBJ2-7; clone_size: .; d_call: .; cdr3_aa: CASSDPAGTSYEQYF; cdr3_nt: TGTGCCAGCAGTGACCCGGCTGGTACCTCCTACGAGCAGTACTTC
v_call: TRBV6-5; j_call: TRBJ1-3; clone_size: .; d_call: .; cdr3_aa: CASSYVFGGSGNTIYF; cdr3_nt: TGTGCCAGCAGTTACGTTTTCGGGGGATCTGGAAACACCATATATTTT
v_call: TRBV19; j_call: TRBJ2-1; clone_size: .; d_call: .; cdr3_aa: CASSTKRRSSYNEQFF; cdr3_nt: TGTGCCAGTAGTACGAAGCGGCGAAGCTCCTACAATGAGCAGTTCTTC